This TCR beta chain was sequenced in a study of cytomegalovirus exposure and HLA in healthy donors. Study outcomes and limitations: For presence/absence analyses, sequencing depth was assumed to be roughly uniform across donors. The later analysis indicated that the majority of CMV-associated TCR beta chains appeared HLA-restricted. Fewer N-insertions than the approximately 680-donor mean were reportedly shown by an Asian-associated ancestry cluster in a later analysis.

Germline CDR1 LNHDA, CDR2 SQIVND (reference sequence). V shed 3 bases and J shed 7 bases, with 13 bases lying between them. This CDR3 comprises 14 residues. Healthy individuals who donated bone marrow served as the donors. Both 60 Vbeta primers and 13 Jbeta primers went into the PCR. The protocol was immunoSEQ multiplex PCR, while the TCRdb copy is restricted to in-frame clones and leaves out a portion. The profile shows 150,000 to 200,000 clones, 75% to 85% of them singletons. For this clone: Its matching antigen is unknown.

The rearrangement uses TRBV19 and TRBJ2-1; perhaps TRBD2 as D (7 bases). The sample was PBMCs. The source is a woman aged 18-35 years in good health and CMV-seropositive. CDR3 DNA sequence: TGTGCCAGTAGTATCGGGGGGCTTTCGAATGAGCAGTTCTTC. Its protein product is CASSIGGLSNEQFF.